Listed below are T cell receptor beta chains from one sample, sequenced in a study of blood T cell repertoires in COVID-19. This table comes from immunoSEQ multiplex PCR, and its TCRdb copy is limited to in-frame clones, with some not included. The profile covers some 200,000 clones, with more than 75% appearing a single time and roughly 5.5% taken by the ten largest. Material: peripheral blood. The receptor set was obtained from a woman in her 70s with COVID-19, enrolled during active disease. The CDR3 runs from the conserved cysteine through the conserved F or W. A D gene is named only where the DNA matches it firmly. Expanded clones are given a class, and other clones once, few, many or no size at all.

d_gene: TRBD2; abundance: -; j_gene: TRBJ2-1; v_gene: TRBV18; CDR3nt: TGTGCCAGCTCACCACCAGAGCGGGAGGGCAATGAGCAGTTCTTC; CDR3aa: CASSPPEREGNEQFF
d_gene: TRBD1; abundance: -; j_gene: TRBJ1-5; v_gene: TRBV5-6; CDR3nt: TGTGCCAGCAGCGTCCGGGACAGGGGATTGGATCAGCCCCAGCATTTT; CDR3aa: CASSVRDRGLDQPQHF
d_gene: TRBD2; abundance: -; j_gene: TRBJ2-5; v_gene: TRBV19; CDR3nt: TGTGCCAGTAGTATCGGGACTAGCGCTCTAACACAAGAGACCCAGTACTTC; CDR3aa: CASSIGTSALTQETQYF
d_gene: TRBD1; abundance: -; j_gene: TRBJ1-1; v_gene: TRBV4-3; CDR3nt: TGCGCCAGCAGCCAAGCGGACAGGGCAGACACTGAAGCTTTCTTT; CDR3aa: CASSQADRADTEAFF
d_gene: TRBD2; abundance: once; j_gene: TRBJ2-7; v_gene: TRBV28; CDR3nt: TGTGCCAGCAGTGCACAGACTAGCGGGAACACCTACGAGCAGTACTTC; CDR3aa: CASSAQTSGNTYEQYF
d_gene: -; abundance: -; j_gene: TRBJ1-1; v_gene: TRBV6-6; CDR3nt: TGTGCCAGCATTCCAAACAGGGATACTGAAGCTTTCTTT; CDR3aa: CASIPNRDTEAFF
d_gene: TRBD1; abundance: -; j_gene: TRBJ1-1; v_gene: TRBV18; CDR3nt: TGTGCCAGCTCACCAATCCGGGGACAGGGGAACACTGAAGCTTTCTTT; CDR3aa: CASSPIRGQGNTEAFF
d_gene: -; abundance: -; j_gene: TRBJ1-3; v_gene: TRBV28; CDR3nt: TGTGCCAGCATCGGGGGGGCGACATTCTCTGGAAACACCATATATTTT; CDR3aa: CASIGGATFSGNTIYF
d_gene: TRBD1; abundance: -; j_gene: TRBJ1-1; v_gene: TRBV5-6; CDR3nt: TGTGCCAGCAGCGACCTTCGGGACAGGGCATACACTGAAGCTTTCTTT; CDR3aa: CASSDLRDRAYTEAFF
d_gene: -; abundance: -; j_gene: TRBJ2-3; v_gene: TRBV19; CDR3nt: TGTGCCAGTAGTATTGGCCCGGGAGTGGGCACAGATACGCAGTATTTT; CDR3aa: CASSIGPGVGTDTQYF
d_gene: TRBD2; abundance: -; j_gene: TRBJ2-7; v_gene: TRBV5-1; CDR3nt: TGCGCCAGCAGCTTGCGGGCAGCCGGGACTAGCGGGATCTCCTACGAGCAGTACTTC; CDR3aa: CASSLRAAGTSGISYEQYF
d_gene: -; abundance: -; j_gene: TRBJ2-3; v_gene: TRBV19; CDR3nt: TGTGCCAGTACCCCCACCGTGACTACCCTAAGCACAGATACGCAGTATTTT; CDR3aa: CASTPTVTTLSTDTQYF
d_gene: TRBD1; abundance: few; j_gene: TRBJ1-3; v_gene: TRBV27; CDR3nt: TGTGCCAGCAGTCCTCAGGGGGCTGCTGGAAACACCATATATTTT; CDR3aa: CASSPQGAAGNTIYF
d_gene: TRBD2; abundance: -; j_gene: TRBJ2-3; v_gene: TRBV11-3; CDR3nt: TGTGCCAGCAGCTCGCGTTATAGCGGGAGGGGCACAGATACGCAGTATTTT; CDR3aa: CASSSRYSGRGTDTQYF
d_gene: -; abundance: -; j_gene: TRBJ1-2; v_gene: TRBV27; CDR3nt: TGTGCCAGCAGTTTATCAGGGGAAGAGAGGTATGGCTACACCTTC; CDR3aa: CASSLSGEERYGYTF
d_gene: TRBD2; abundance: -; j_gene: TRBJ2-1; v_gene: TRBV9; CDR3nt: TGTGCCAGCAGCGTCTACAGACTAGCGGGAGGGCAGGAGGAGCAGTTCTTC; CDR3aa: CASSVYRLAGGQEEQFF
d_gene: -; abundance: few; j_gene: TRBJ2-7; v_gene: TRBV7-2; CDR3nt: TGTGCCAGCAGCTTAGTACAGGGTACCTACGAGCAGTACTTC; CDR3aa: CASSLVQGTYEQYF
d_gene: TRBD2; abundance: -; j_gene: TRBJ2-3; v_gene: TRBV7-8; CDR3nt: TGTGCCAGCAGCTTATTAGCGGGAGGGCCCACAGATACGCAGTATTTT; CDR3aa: CASSLLAGGPTDTQYF
d_gene: TRBD1; abundance: -; j_gene: TRBJ1-2; v_gene: TRBV18; CDR3nt: TGTGCCAGCTCACCAGACAGGGGAAATATCTACACCTTC; CDR3aa: CASSPDRGNIYTF
d_gene: TRBD1; abundance: -; j_gene: TRBJ2-1; v_gene: TRBV24-1; CDR3nt: TGTGCCACCAGTGACCCCTGGACAGGGTCCCACAATGAGCAGTTCTTC; CDR3aa: CATSDPWTGSHNEQFF
d_gene: TRBD2; abundance: -; j_gene: TRBJ2-7; v_gene: TRBV28; CDR3nt: TGTGCCAGCAGTTTAGCCGCGGGAGAAAAGTACTTC; CDR3aa: CASSLAAGEKYF
d_gene: -; abundance: -; j_gene: TRBJ2-1; v_gene: TRBV10-3; CDR3nt: TGTGCCATCAGTCCCATGGAGGGTGAGGAGCAGTTCTTC; CDR3aa: CAISPMEGEEQFF
d_gene: TRBD2; abundance: -; j_gene: TRBJ2-3; v_gene: TRBV5-1; CDR3nt: TGCGCCAGTCGGACGACTAGCGGGGGCACAGATACGCAGTATTTT; CDR3aa: CASRTTSGGTDTQYF
d_gene: TRBD1; abundance: -; j_gene: TRBJ1-2; v_gene: TRBV11-2; CDR3nt: TGTGCCAGCAGCCGGACAGGGGGCAAGGGCTACACCTTC; CDR3aa: CASSRTGGKGYTF
d_gene: TRBD1; abundance: -; j_gene: TRBJ1-2; v_gene: TRBV4-2; CDR3nt: TGTGCCAGCAGCCAAGTCGGACAGGTCTATGGCTACACCTTC; CDR3aa: CASSQVGQVYGYTF
d_gene: TRBD1; abundance: -; j_gene: TRBJ2-3; v_gene: TRBV28; CDR3nt: TGTGCCAGCAGGAAACCGGGACAGGGGTCTCTGTTCGGGTATACGCAGTATTTT; CDR3aa: CASRKPGQGSLFGYTQYF
d_gene: -; abundance: -; j_gene: TRBJ2-2; v_gene: TRBV5-1; CDR3nt: TGCGCCAGCAGCCTTTCCCAGGGATTTACCGGGGAGCTGTTTTTT; CDR3aa: CASSLSQGFTGELFF
d_gene: -; abundance: -; j_gene: TRBJ1-5; v_gene: TRBV6-6; CDR3nt: TGTGTCAGCGGGGGCCCCAATCAGCCCCAGCATTTT; CDR3aa: CVSGGPNQPQHF
d_gene: TRBD1; abundance: -; j_gene: TRBJ2-7; v_gene: TRBV5-1; CDR3nt: TGCGCCAGCAGCCAAAGACAGGGCTACGAGCAGTACTTC; CDR3aa: CASSQRQGYEQYF
d_gene: -; abundance: few; j_gene: TRBJ1-3; v_gene: TRBV7-2; CDR3nt: TGTGCCAGCAGCTTAGTCGCGCGGGGGCCTGGAAACACCATATATTTT; CDR3aa: CASSLVARGPGNTIYF
d_gene: -; abundance: -; j_gene: TRBJ2-3; v_gene: TRBV2; CDR3nt: TGTGCCAGCAGTGAAGAAGGGGGCACAGATACGCAGTATTTT; CDR3aa: CASSEEGGTDTQYF
d_gene: -; abundance: -; j_gene: TRBJ1-2; v_gene: TRBV6-5; CDR3nt: TGTGCCAGCACCCATGACAGTAACTATGGCTACACCTTC; CDR3aa: CASTHDSNYGYTF
d_gene: -; abundance: -; j_gene: TRBJ1-2; v_gene: TRBV4-3; CDR3nt: TGCGCCAGCAGCCAAGAACCAGGGTTGGGCTATGGCTACACCTTC; CDR3aa: CASSQEPGLGYGYTF
d_gene: -; abundance: -; j_gene: TRBJ1-2; v_gene: TRBV27; CDR3nt: TGTGCCAGCAGTTTACATAGGCAGGCGAGCTATGGCTACACCTTC; CDR3aa: CASSLHRQASYGYTF
d_gene: -; abundance: -; j_gene: TRBJ2-3; v_gene: TRBV24-1; CDR3nt: TGTGCCACCAGTGATTTTACAGGGACCCTGACAGATACGCAGTATTTT; CDR3aa: CATSDFTGTLTDTQYF
d_gene: TRBD2; abundance: -; j_gene: TRBJ2-7; v_gene: TRBV29-1; CDR3nt: TGCAGCGTTGTGCCAGCGGGAGGGACCTACGAGCAGTACTTC; CDR3aa: CSVVPAGGTYEQYF
d_gene: -; abundance: -; j_gene: TRBJ1-4; v_gene: TRBV19; CDR3nt: TGTGCCAGTAGTATCCGGGGGTCTAATGAAAAACTGTTTTTT; CDR3aa: CASSIRGSNEKLFF
d_gene: -; abundance: -; j_gene: TRBJ2-1; v_gene: TRBV28; CDR3nt: TGTGCCAGCTATTTCGTAGACTCCAATGAGCAGTTCTTC; CDR3aa: CASYFVDSNEQFF
d_gene: -; abundance: -; j_gene: TRBJ2-2; v_gene: TRBV6-5; CDR3nt: TGTGCCAGCAGTTACGAGGAACCGGTTTACACCGGGGAGCTGTTTTTT; CDR3aa: CASSYEEPVYTGELFF
d_gene: TRBD2; abundance: -; j_gene: TRBJ2-2; v_gene: TRBV28; CDR3nt: TGTGGTACGAAAGGTGGCGGGAGGGGCACCGGGGAGCTGTTTTTT; CDR3aa: CGTKGGGRGTGELFF
d_gene: -; abundance: -; j_gene: TRBJ2-3; v_gene: TRBV27; CDR3nt: TGTGCCAGCAGTTTACTAGCGCTTAGCACAGATACGCAGTATTTT; CDR3aa: CASSLLALSTDTQYF
d_gene: -; abundance: -; j_gene: TRBJ1-5; v_gene: TRBV2; CDR3nt: TGTGCCAGCAGTGAGGGTCAGCGCTTAAATCAGCCCCAGCATTTT; CDR3aa: CASSEGQRLNQPQHF
d_gene: -; abundance: -; j_gene: TRBJ1-5; v_gene: TRBV5-5; CDR3nt: TGTGCCAGCAGCTTGGAGGGGATTAGCAATCAGCCCCAGCATTTT; CDR3aa: CASSLEGISNQPQHF
d_gene: -; abundance: -; j_gene: TRBJ1-2; v_gene: TRBV28; CDR3nt: TGTGCCAGCAGTTTCGGCTATGGCTACACCTTC; CDR3aa: CASSFGYGYTF
d_gene: -; abundance: -; j_gene: TRBJ2-3; v_gene: TRBV5-6; CDR3nt: TGTGCCAGCAGCTTGATAGTGGGAGGAATCACAGATACGCAGTATTTT; CDR3aa: CASSLIVGGITDTQYF
d_gene: TRBD2; abundance: -; j_gene: TRBJ2-3; v_gene: TRBV9; CDR3nt: TGTGCCAGCAGCGTGTCGGCGGGAGGATCAGATACGCAGTATTTT; CDR3aa: CASSVSAGGSDTQYF
d_gene: -; abundance: -; j_gene: TRBJ2-5; v_gene: TRBV6-5; CDR3nt: TGTGCCAGCCTCAGAACTGGGGACTTTAAAGAGACCCAGTACTTC; CDR3aa: CASLRTGDFKETQYF
d_gene: -; abundance: -; j_gene: TRBJ2-7; v_gene: TRBV2; CDR3nt: TGTGCCAGCAGTGGGGCTGGGCGGGCTAACGAGCAGTACTTC; CDR3aa: CASSGAGRANEQYF
d_gene: -; abundance: -; j_gene: TRBJ2-5; v_gene: TRBV2; CDR3nt: TGTGCCAGCAGCTACGGGAAGGTTGTAGGAGAGACCCAGTACTTC; CDR3aa: CASSYGKVVGETQYF
d_gene: TRBD1; abundance: few; j_gene: TRBJ1-2; v_gene: TRBV18; CDR3nt: TGTGCCAGCTCACCACAGCAGGGGGATGGCTACACCTTC; CDR3aa: CASSPQQGDGYTF